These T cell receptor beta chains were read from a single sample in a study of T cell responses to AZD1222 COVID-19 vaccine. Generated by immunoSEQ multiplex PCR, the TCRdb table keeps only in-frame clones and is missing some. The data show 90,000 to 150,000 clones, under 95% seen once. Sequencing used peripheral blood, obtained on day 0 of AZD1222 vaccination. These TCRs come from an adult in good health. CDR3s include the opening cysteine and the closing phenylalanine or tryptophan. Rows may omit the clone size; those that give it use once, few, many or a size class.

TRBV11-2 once CASSFPSGPTDTQYF
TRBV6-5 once CATKRALSNQPQHF
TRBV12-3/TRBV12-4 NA CASSLGLSTEAFF
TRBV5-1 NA CASSNGDTEAFF
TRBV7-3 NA CASSLDSPNSPLHF
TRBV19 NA CASSDRFSYGYTF
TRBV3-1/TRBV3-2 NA CASSQTGYGYTF
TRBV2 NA CASSERDRVIQYF
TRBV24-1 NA CATSGAGYEQFF
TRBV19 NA CASRTQGYQPQHF
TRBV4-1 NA CASSQAAQGSLYEQYF
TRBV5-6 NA CASSFDKLNTGELFF
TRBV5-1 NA CASSLGEFSNTEAFF
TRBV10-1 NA CASSDGDRGNSPLHF
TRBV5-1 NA CASSLGAANTEAFF
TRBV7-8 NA CASSRLTATYGYTF
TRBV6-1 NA CASSESAGGFTEAFF
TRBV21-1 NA CASSNKVRRTNEKLFF
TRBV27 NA CASSRDTEAFF
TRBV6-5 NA CASSYSRDTYPQYF
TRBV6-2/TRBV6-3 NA CASSHMNTEAFF
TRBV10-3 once CAISYTDLPTNYGYTF
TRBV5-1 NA CASSLHGAGGEQYF
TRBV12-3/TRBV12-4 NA CASSKVVADGYTF
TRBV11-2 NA CASSSTTSGNIQYF
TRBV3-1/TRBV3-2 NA CASSQDGQEAFF
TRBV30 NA CASARGARGAAGELFF
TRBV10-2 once CASSPGTGFYEQYF
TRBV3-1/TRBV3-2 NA CASSPQGNSPLHF
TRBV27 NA CASSQGPPSGNTIYF
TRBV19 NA CASSMGFVSPEAFF
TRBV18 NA CASSPNRRDRVSDGYTF
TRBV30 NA CAWRGLNEKLFF
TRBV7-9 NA CASSPIQGQTETQYF
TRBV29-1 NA CSVGTSAYEQYF
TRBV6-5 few CASSLLAGHGDTQYF
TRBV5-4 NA CASSLGSNEKLFF
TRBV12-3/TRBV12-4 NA CASSFVNEQFF
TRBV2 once CASRRTGAVSPLHF
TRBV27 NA CSSIRGTEAFF
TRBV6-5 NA CASSLGLGEVNEQFF
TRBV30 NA CAWHRDWTQNEQFF
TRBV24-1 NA CATSDPQGTDTQYF
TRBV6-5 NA CASSYSAEQFF
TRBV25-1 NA CASSDLAGNEKLFF
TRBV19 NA CASSTLGVYEQYF